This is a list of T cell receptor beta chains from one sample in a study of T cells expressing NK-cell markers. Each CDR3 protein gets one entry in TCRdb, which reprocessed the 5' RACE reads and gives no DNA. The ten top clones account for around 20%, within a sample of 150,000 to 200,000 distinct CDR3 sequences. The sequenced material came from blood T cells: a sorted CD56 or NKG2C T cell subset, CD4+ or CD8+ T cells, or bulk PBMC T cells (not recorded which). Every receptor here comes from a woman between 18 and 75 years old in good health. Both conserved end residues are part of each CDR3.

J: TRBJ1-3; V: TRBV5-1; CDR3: CASCEGGTSGNTIYF
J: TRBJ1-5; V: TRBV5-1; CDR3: CASNLGEINQPQHF
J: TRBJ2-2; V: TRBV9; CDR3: CASSEGGRANTGELFF
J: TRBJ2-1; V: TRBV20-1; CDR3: CSAHIGPRGYEQFF
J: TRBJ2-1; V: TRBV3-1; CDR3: CASSQDRWGRRPFF
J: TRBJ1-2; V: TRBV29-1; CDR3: CSVPTSGMGGYTF
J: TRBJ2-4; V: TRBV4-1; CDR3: CASSPLTGSSGGGIRKNIQYF
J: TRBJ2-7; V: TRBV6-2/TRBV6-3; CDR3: CASRNGARNEQYF
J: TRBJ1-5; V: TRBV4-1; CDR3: CASSQIFGSWDQPQHF
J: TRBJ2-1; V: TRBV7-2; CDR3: CASSLKAGAGGEQFF
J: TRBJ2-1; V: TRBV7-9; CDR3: CASSPIAGGTYNEQFF
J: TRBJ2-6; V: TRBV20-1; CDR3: CSAGSYGANVLTF
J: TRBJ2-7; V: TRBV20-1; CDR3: CSAREGGQLIEQYF
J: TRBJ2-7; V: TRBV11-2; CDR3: CASSSASGGSYEQYF
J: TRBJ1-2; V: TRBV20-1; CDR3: CSARDGRTLANYGYTF
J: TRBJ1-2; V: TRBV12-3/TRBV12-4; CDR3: CASSFGAIGGYTF
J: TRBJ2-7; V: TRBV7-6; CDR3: CASSWDGQGYEQYF
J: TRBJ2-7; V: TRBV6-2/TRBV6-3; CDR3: CASSIAGATYEQYF
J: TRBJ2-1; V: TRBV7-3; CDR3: CASSPWTSGNEQFF
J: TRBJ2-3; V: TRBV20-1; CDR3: CSASRGQGDADTQYF
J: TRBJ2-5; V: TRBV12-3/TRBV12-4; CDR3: CASSLGTSEQETQYF
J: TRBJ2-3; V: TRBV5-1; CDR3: CASSRMQQGNTQYF
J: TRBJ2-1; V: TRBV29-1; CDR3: CSVDPLAGIYNEQFF
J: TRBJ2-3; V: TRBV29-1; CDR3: CSVLPAGGTADTQYF
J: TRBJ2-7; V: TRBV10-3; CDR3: CAISEWLGVEQYF
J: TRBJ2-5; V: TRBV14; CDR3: CASSSGTWSLETQYF
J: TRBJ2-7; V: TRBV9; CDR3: CASSVDILQGEEQYF